This T cell receptor beta chain was recovered during a study of blood T cell repertoires in COVID-19. The table came from immunoSEQ multiplex PCR; TCRdb's copy has only in-frame clones and leaves some out. Here the sample spans about 97,000 clones, more than 75% being singletons. This CDR3 is 12 amino acids long. CDR1 is MNHEY and CDR2 is SVGAGI in the germline V gene. The V end was cut by 6 bases, the J end by 6 bases, with 11 bases between. The J gene is TRBJ1-2, the V gene TRBV6-5, with D possibly being TRBD1 (5 bases). The sample comprised peripheral blood. The receptor was isolated from a man aged 60 to 75 with active or convalescent COVID-19. CDR3 region: CASRKGVDGYTF. CDR3 nucleotide sequence: TGTGCCAGCAGGAAAGGGGTCGATGGCTACACCTTC.